The present T cell receptor (beta chain) was sequenced within a study of tumor-infiltrating lymphocytes in primary liver carcinoma (dated by TCRdb to about 2017). Study-level background: A few patients with histopathologically diagnosed primary liver carcinoma underwent surgical resection in China between 2015 and 2016. A total of some 35 specimens from 5 patients went through TCRbeta repertoire sequencing, namely 25 tumor regions, 5 adjacent noncancerous liver tissues and 5 peripheral blood samples. Each sample produced about 3.65 to 7.13 million productive TCRbeta reads, and read depth showed no significant difference between tissue types. Reproducibility between technical replicate repertoires was high, with correlation coefficients above 0.95 and mean shared-clone rates roughly 0.87. For each liver tumor, the study sampled five regions along with adjacent normal tissue and blood, and applied TCRbeta repertoire sequencing, expression microarrays and whole-exome sequencing. Of the five patients (three men and two women, aged 30 to 69 years), four had hepatocellular carcinoma and one had combined HCC and intrahepatic cholangiocarcinoma. The five patients had tumors staged T1-T3 N0M0, with maximum diameters ranging from about 4.2 to 11 cm.

Per the germline V gene, SGHDT is the CDR1 and YYEEEE is the CDR2. V is pared back by 0 bases and J by 0 bases, with 12 bases lying between the germline termini. Reading from cysteine to phenylalanine, the CDR3 counts 16 amino acids. The read is trimmed to its CDR3 DNA, 48 bases read in frame from base 1. RNA from unsorted whole blood was extracted with TRIzol reagent, and germline DNA was obtained with the DNeasy Blood & Tissue kit. Patients had chronic HBV infection and were treatment-naive at sampling. Before surgery, roughly 4 milliliters of peripheral blood were drawn into K2EDTA tubes. A constant-region primer and ProtoScript II reverse transcriptase were used to reverse-transcribe TCRbeta-specific cDNA from about 530 ng total RNA. Three nested multiplex PCR rounds, following a slightly modified ARM-PCR procedure, were used to build the TCRbeta libraries. Each of the first two PCR rounds ran for approximately 10 cycles using multiplex TRBV1-TRBV30 forward primers together with a Cbeta reverse primer. Sample barcodes and Illumina adapters were added in a final 25-cycle PCR with Deep VentR polymerase. Amplicons of 200-500 bp were gel-purified with a QIAquick gel extraction kit before sequencing. The TCRbeta amplicons were sequenced with 250-bp paired-end reads on an Illumina HiSeq 2500. Concerning the study's data processing: Quality trimming of reads was performed with Trimmomatic v0.33, and paired reads were merged with FLASH v1.2.11 so that full CDR3 sequences could be recovered. MiGEC v1.2.1b assigned V, D and J germline segments to the rearranged TCRbeta sequences. Clonotype statistics, along with Shannon-Wiener diversity indices, were calculated using VDJtools v1.0.0. Except for diversity analysis, only each sample's 250 most abundant clonotypes were used in subsequent analyses to reduce sampling bias. TCRdb reprocessed the public reads (quality trimming at Q25 with fastp, clone calling with MiXCR) and kept in-frame beta chains. Every entry covers one CDR3 protein and lists the most common genes and DNA from its rows. It is TCRdb's table, rather than the study itself, that gives the V and J calls and clone size. Counted in this sample were hundreds of thousands of distinct CDR3 sequences; 65% of them appeared once. The ten largest clones take up more than 8.5% of the sample.

Here is what the overall study found, with its caveats: Since the samples were bulk and unsorted, there was no way to compare CD4+ and CD8+ T cell repertoires. The study included only a few patients, and the authors note findings should be validated in a larger study. Only the TCR beta chain was sequenced, which likely underestimates true repertoire diversity because unpaired alpha chains were not captured. Repertoire overlap was higher between tumor regions (mean around 35%) than tumor-adjacent (approximately 17%) or tumor-blood (about 15%) pairs, consistent with antigen-driven expansion. A significantly larger repertoire fraction was made up by the top 250 clones in tumors than in blood (p = 0.039).

This clonotype was recorded many times. Its antigen remains unidentified. Base qualities are not provided; no much larger clone lies one nucleotide away. The receptor was isolated from a man aged 35 to 55 with primary liver carcinoma and hepatitis B virus infection. The chain joins TRBV5-6 to TRBJ2-5; the D gene is possibly TRBD1, with 5 bases matching. The material sequenced was peripheral blood. The DNA reads TGTGCCAGCAGCTTGGGGACACCCGACCACCAAGAGACCCAGTACTTC. Translated, it reads CASSLGTPDHQETQYF.